This TCR beta chain stems from a study of blood T cell repertoires in COVID-19. Some clones are missing from TCRdb's copy, which holds only in-frame ones; the method was immunoSEQ multiplex PCR. The sample lists fewer than 300,000 clones, about nine tenths occurring once. In its sample, this clone was seen a few times. Enrolment of Seattle patients took place during active infection, and they were followed longitudinally. The CDR3 is 16 amino acids. The V gene's germline CDR1 is LNHDA and CDR2 SQIVND (reference sequence). V shed 3 bases, J shed 7 bases, and the junction held 12 bases outside the gene matches.

The chain combines TRBV19 with TRBJ1-5, with 7 bases fitting TRBD1. This receptor was identified in a person between 18 and 30 years old with COVID-19, enrolled during active disease. The sample comprised peripheral blood. Written as DNA, the CDR3 is TGTGCCAGTAGTATTCGGGGACAGACCCTAGAACAGCCCCAGCATTTT. It encodes CASSIRGQTLEQPQHF. Drawing the rest from reference TRBV19 and TRBJ1-5, the complete variable domain is DGGITQSPKYLFRKEGQNVTLSCEQNLNHDAMYWYRQDPGQGLRLIYYSQIVNDFQKGDIAEGYSVSREKKESFPLTVTSAQKNPTAFYLCASSIRGQTLEQPQHFGDGTRLSIL.